These 20 T cell receptor beta chains share one sample of origin, sequenced in a study of a mutant IDH1 vaccine in newly diagnosed glioma. Time point reported: week 35, safety follow-up. One vaccine dose held 300 ug of mutant IDH1 20-mer peptide and came with topical imiquimod. Measured with immunoSEQ multiplex PCR; TCRdb has only the in-frame clones, and not every one. The sample includes tens of thousands of clones, approximately 80% of them seen just once. No antigens are known for them. Sequenced material: PBMCs, taken from a glioma patient whose treatment included an IDH1 peptide vaccine. These receptors were collected from a woman aged 40 to 50 with glioma.

This chain connects TRBV7-2 to TRBJ1-1; 8 bases match TRBD1. This CDR3 region has 13 residues. Germline V CDR1 and CDR2: SGHTA, FQGNSA. After removal of 3 bases from V and 8 bases from J, the junction contained 5 bases not matched to a gene. CDR3 coding DNA: TGTGCCAGCAGCTTCACAGGGGGGTCCGAAGCTTTCTTT. Amino acid sequence: CASSFTGGSEAFF.

In DNA, the CDR3 is TGCAGCGTTCCCCGGGACAGAGTCTCTGGGGCCAACGTCCTGACTTTC. Translating gives CSVPRDRVSGANVLTF. The chain joins TRBV29-1 to TRBJ2-6, with 7 positions matching TRBD1. This CDR3 is 16 amino acids long. V trimming: 5 bases; J trimming: 0 bases; junction bases outside the gene matches: 7. CDR1 SQVTM and CDR2 ANQGSEA come from the germline V gene.

The chain recombines TRBV4-1 with TRBJ2-5; D might be TRBD1 (7 bases). The CDR3 totals 20 residues. Germline loops: CDR1 MGHRA, CDR2 YSYEKL. V was trimmed by 10 bases and J by 1 base, leaving 34 bases between them. CDR3 sequence: CATGATGLKEGRVVQETQYF. CDR3 DNA sequence: TGCGCCACGGGGGCGACAGGGTTGAAGGAAGGGCGAGTGGTCCAAGAGACCCAGTACTTC.

The sample holds a few counts of this clone. The V gene is TRBV30, the J gene TRBJ1-5; possible D gene TRBD1, 5 bases. Trimming took off 2 bases at V and 0 bases at J, with 17 bases between the two ends. The CDR3 runs 17 residues. Germline V CDR1 and CDR2: GTSNPN, SVGIG (reference sequence). CDR3 sequence (DNA): TGTGCCTGGAGTCCTCGAGATCGGGGGGTTAGCAATCAGCCCCAGCATTTT. It encodes CAWSPRDRGVSNQPQHF.

This clone was recorded once. V and J are TRBV6-1 and TRBJ2-5; the D is unclear. The CDR3 runs to 15 residues. With 4 bases removed from V and 5 bases from J, the gap between germline ends came to 17 bases. Per the germline V gene, CDR1 is MNHNS and CDR2 is SASEGT. The CDR3 DNA reads TGTGCCAGCAGTGGGGGAACCACCTTCGGCGAGACCCAGTACTTC. It encodes CASSGGTTFGETQYF.

The V gene is TRBV7-3, the J gene TRBJ2-7; no clear D. Germline CDR1 is SGHTA and CDR2 is FQGTGA. There are 14 residues in the CDR3. V lost 5 bases and J 7 bases, leaving 18 bases between the germline ends. CDR3 sequence reads: CASSLQSTPAEQYF. The CDR3 DNA sequence: TGTGCCAGCAGCCTACAGAGCACCCCGGCGGAGCAGTACTTC.

There are a few counts of this clone. The chain uses TRBV19 and TRBJ2-3; perhaps TRBD2 as D (5 bases). The CDR3 runs to 15 residues. CDR1 is LNHDA, CDR2 SQIVND, per germline (reference sequence). V was shortened by 0 bases and J by 2 bases, with 9 bases between the two germline ends. The CDR3 is CASSIDLEVTDTQYF. CDR3 in DNA: TGTGCCAGTAGTATAGATCTGGAGGTCACAGATACGCAGTATTTT.

The rearrangement uses TRBV5-1 and TRBJ1-1; D unresolved. Deletions cut 0 bases from V and 7 bases from J, with 16 bases between. The CDR3 loop spans 15 amino acids. CDR1 and CDR2 (germline): SGHRS, YFSETQ. The CDR3: CASSLVPWGRDEAFF. In nucleotides, the CDR3 is TGCGCCAGCAGCTTGGTCCCGTGGGGTAGAGATGAAGCTTTCTTT.

The chain carries TRBV19 and TRBJ2-7; tentatively, D is TRBD2 (5 bases). Germline CDR1 is LNHDA and CDR2 is SQIVND (reference sequence). V lost 10 bases to trimming and J lost 3 bases, with 16 bases between them. The CDR3 spans 13 residues. CDR3 nucleotides: TGTGCCACCCAAGTTCGGGGTGGCTACGAGCAGTACTTC. As protein: CATQVRGGYEQYF.

The genes are TRBV7-9 and TRBJ1-1; 8 bases line up with TRBD1. The CDR3 sequence is 12 residues long. V was clipped by 3 bases and J by 9 bases; unmatched bases: 3. Germline CDR1 and CDR2: SEHNR and FQNEAQ (reference sequence). CDR3 in DNA: TGTGCCAGCAGCTTTACAGGGGGGAAAGCTTTCTTT. Translating gives CASSFTGGKAFF.

V is TRBV9 and J is TRBJ2-3; possibly TRBD1 for D (6 bases). CDR3 length: 15 residues. CDR1 is SGDLS and CDR2 is YYNGEE in the germline V gene. Trimming shortened V by 3 bases and J by 6 bases, and 17 bases separated the two germline ends. The CDR3: CASSAEQGMRDTQYF. CDR3 coding DNA: TGTGCCAGCAGCGCCGAGCAGGGGATGAGGGATACGCAGTATTTT. Using reference TRBV9 and TRBJ2-3 for the parts outside the CDR3, the full variable domain is DSGVTQTPKHLITATGQRVTLRCSPRSGDLSVYWYQQSLDQGLQFLIQYYNGEERAKGNILERFSAQQFPDLHSELNLSSLELGDSALYFCASSAEQGMRDTQYFGPGTRLTVL.

V gene TRBV27 combines with J gene TRBJ1-1; 7 bases map to TRBD1. CDR1 is MNHEY and CDR2 is SMNVEV in the germline V gene (reference sequence). J was trimmed by 1 base and V by 2 bases; bases with no gene match: 4. This CDR3 spans 15 amino acids. The CDR3 sequence: CASSLHRGPNTEAFF. CDR3 in DNA: TGTGCCAGCAGTTTACACAGGGGTCCGAACACTGAAGCTTTCTTT.

With regard to this clone: Other DNA sequences in this sample translate to the same CDR3. The chain carries TRBV7-9 and TRBJ1-4; D not certain. The germline gives CDR1 SEHNR, CDR2 FQNEAQ (reference sequence). V was trimmed by 3 bases and J by 0 bases, leaving 8 bases between them. There are 15 residues in the CDR3. CDR3 residues: CASSFPSTTNEKLFF. The CDR3 DNA sequence: TGTGCCAGCAGCTTCCCGAGCACAACTAATGAAAAACTGTTTTTT.

The V gene is TRBV25-1, the J gene TRBJ1-1, with no clear D. V gave up 7 bases and J gave up 6 bases, with 12 bases separating them. The CDR3 has 12 amino acids. The germline V gene has CDR1 MGHDK and CDR2 SYGVNS. The CDR3 loop reads CASTGFGSEAFF. In DNA form, the CDR3 reads TGTGCCAGCACCGGTTTCGGATCTGAAGCTTTCTTT.

The chain joins TRBV6-5 to TRBJ1-2; tentatively, D is TRBD1 (5 bases). This CDR3 comprises 13 residues. V was shortened by 7 bases and J by 6 bases, with 15 bases between the two germline ends. CDR1 is MNHEY, CDR2 SVGAGI, per germline. The CDR3 sequence is CASTTGKGNGYTF. The DNA for the CDR3 is TGTGCCAGCACCACGGGAAAGGGGAATGGCTACACCTTC.

The rearrangement uses TRBV6-5 and TRBJ2-4; 8 bases fit TRBD2. Losses at the gene ends were 7 bases for V and 6 bases for J; bases not matched to a gene: 8. The CDR3 is 14 amino acids. From germline, CDR1 is MNHEY and CDR2 SVGAGI. CDR3 bases: TGTGCCAGCACCAGCCCGGGACTAGTAAACATTCAGTACTTC. Translation gives CASTSPGLVNIQYF.

This sequence joins TRBV11-2 and TRBJ2-1; D may correspond to TRBD1 or TRBD2 (7 bases each). The CDR3 has 14 amino acids. Germline V gene lookup returns CDR1 SGHAT and CDR2 FQNNGV. V was clipped by 2 bases and J by 7 bases, with 12 bases between them. The DNA of the CDR3 is TGTGCCAGCAGCTTAAGTCAGGGGGGGAATGAGCAGTTCTTC. It is translated as CASSLSQGGNEQFF.

The V gene is TRBV19, the J gene TRBJ2-1; D is perhaps TRBD2 (5 bases). Germline V lookup: CDR1 LNHDA, CDR2 SQIVND (reference sequence). Trimming pared 6 bases from V and 6 bases from J, leaving 15 bases between. The CDR3 is made up of 14 amino acids. Written as DNA, the CDR3 is TGTGCCAGTAGCTCAGGAGGCGGCCCCAATGAGCAGTTCTTC. This translates into CASSSGGGPNEQFF.

The rearrangement uses TRBV2 and TRBJ1-6; D remains unclear. Germline CDR1 and CDR2: SNHLY and FYNNEI. The CDR3 is 11 residues long. V dropped 11 bases and J dropped 6 bases, with 8 bases sitting between them. The CDR3: CACDGNSPLHF. Here the CDR3 DNA reads TGTGCCTGCGACGGTAATTCACCCCTCCACTTT.

CDR3 DNA sequence: TGTGCCATCAGTGAGTCGGCGGGGGGCGCCTACGAGCAGTACTTC. Its protein product is CAISESAGGAYEQYF. This rearrangement joins TRBV10-3 to TRBJ2-7; TRBD2 agrees at 8 bases. Trimming took 0 bases from V and 2 from J; bases not matched to a gene: 3. Germline CDR1 is ENHRY and CDR2 is SYGVKD. The CDR3 is made up of 15 amino acids.